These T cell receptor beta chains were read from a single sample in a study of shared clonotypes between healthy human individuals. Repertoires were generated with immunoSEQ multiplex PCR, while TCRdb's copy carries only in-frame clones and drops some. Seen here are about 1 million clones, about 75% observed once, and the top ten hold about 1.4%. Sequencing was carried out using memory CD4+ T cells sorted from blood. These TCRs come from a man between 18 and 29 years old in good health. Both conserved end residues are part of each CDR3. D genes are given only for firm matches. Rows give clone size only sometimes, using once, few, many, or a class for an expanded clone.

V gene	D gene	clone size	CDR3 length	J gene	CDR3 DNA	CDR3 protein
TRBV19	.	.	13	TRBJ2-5	TGTGCCAGTAGCGGGACTGTAAAAGAGACCCAGTACTTC	CASSGTVKETQYF
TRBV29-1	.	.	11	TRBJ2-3	TGCAGCGTCTCGGAAACAGATACGCAGTATTTT	CSVSETDTQYF
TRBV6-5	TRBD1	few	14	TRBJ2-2	TGTGCCAGCAGTATCCAGGGGGACACCGGGGAGCTGTTTTTT	CASSIQGDTGELFF
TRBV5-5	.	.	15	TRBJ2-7	TGTGCCAGCAGCTTATCGGCGCATAGCTCCTACGAGCAGTACTTC	CASSLSAHSSYEQYF
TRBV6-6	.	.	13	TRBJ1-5	TGTGCCAGCAGTTACAGGGGCGATCAGCCCCAGCATTTT	CASSYRGDQPQHF
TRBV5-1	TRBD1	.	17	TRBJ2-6	TGCGCCAGCAGCTCATATCTACAGGGGGCTGGGGCCAACGTCCTGACTTTC	CASSSYLQGAGANVLTF
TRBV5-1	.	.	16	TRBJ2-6	TGCGCCAGCAGCTTGGCTCCGGGGGTTGGGGCCAACGTCCTGACTTTC	CASSLAPGVGANVLTF
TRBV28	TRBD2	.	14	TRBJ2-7	TGTGCCAGCAGTTTAGGCGGGGGAGTCCACGAGCAGTACTTC	CASSLGGGVHEQYF
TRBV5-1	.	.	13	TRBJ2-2	TGCGCCAGCAAGGACAGGAACACCGGGGAGCTGTTTTTT	CASKDRNTGELFF
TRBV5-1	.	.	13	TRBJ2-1	TGCGCCAGCAGACGGACGTCGACCAATGAGCAGTTCTTC	CASRRTSTNEQFF
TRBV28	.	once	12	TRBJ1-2	TGTGCCAGCAGGCAGCTAAACTATGGCTACACCTTC	CASRQLNYGYTF
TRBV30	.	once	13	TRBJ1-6	TGTGCCTGGAGTGTACGGAGTAATTCACCCCTCCACTTT	CAWSVRSNSPLHF
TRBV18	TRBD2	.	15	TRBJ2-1	TGTGCCAGCTCACCAAGGGTAGCGGGGGACAATGAGCAGTTCTTC	CASSPRVAGDNEQFF
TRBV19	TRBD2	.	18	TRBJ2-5	TGTGCCAGTAGTGTCCGCCGCTCTAGTGCGGGGGGGCAGGAGACCCAGTACTTC	CASSVRRSSAGGQETQYF
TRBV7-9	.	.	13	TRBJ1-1	TGTGCCAGCAGGGGGCCGGGGAACACTGAAGCTTTCTTT	CASRGPGNTEAFF
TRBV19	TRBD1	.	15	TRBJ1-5	TGTGCCAGTACCAAGACAGGGAGAAGTGATCAGCCCCAGCATTTT	CASTKTGRSDQPQHF
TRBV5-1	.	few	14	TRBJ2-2	TGCGCCAGCAGCTTGTCGCAGGGTGGCGGGGAGCTGTTTTTT	CASSLSQGGGELFF